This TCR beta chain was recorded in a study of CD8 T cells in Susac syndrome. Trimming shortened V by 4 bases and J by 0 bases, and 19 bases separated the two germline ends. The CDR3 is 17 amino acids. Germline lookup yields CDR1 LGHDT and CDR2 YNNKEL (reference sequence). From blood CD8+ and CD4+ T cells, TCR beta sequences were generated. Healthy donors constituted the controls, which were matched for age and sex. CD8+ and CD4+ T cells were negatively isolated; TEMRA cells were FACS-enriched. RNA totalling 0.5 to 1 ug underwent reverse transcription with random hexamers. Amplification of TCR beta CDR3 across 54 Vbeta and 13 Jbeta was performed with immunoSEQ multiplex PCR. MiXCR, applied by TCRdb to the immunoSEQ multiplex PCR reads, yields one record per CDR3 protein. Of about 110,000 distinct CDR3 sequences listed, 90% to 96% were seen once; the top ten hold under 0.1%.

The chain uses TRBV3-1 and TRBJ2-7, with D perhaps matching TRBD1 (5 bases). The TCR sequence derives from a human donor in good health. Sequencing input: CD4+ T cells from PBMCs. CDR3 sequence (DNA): TGTGCCAGCAGCCCAAAGGGGCAGGGCATTAGCTCCTACGAGCAGTACTTC. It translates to CASSPKGQGISSYEQYF.